The 14 T cell receptor beta chains reported below all come from one sample, sequenced in a study of monozygotic twins with cystic fibrosis. Sequenced by immunoSEQ multiplex PCR; TCRdb stores in-frame clones only, minus some. Of roughly 29,000 clones detected, 85% appear once; the ten largest clones hold roughly 0.85%. Input material: blood. Receptors originate from a girl aged 2 to 10 with cystic fibrosis.

The chain combines TRBV13 with TRBJ2-1; TRBD2 agrees at 10 bases. This CDR3 is built from 17 residues. Losses at the gene ends were 2 bases for V and 3 bases for J; bases not matched to a gene: 7. Germline V gene data show CDR1 as PRHDT and CDR2 as FYEKMQ (reference sequence). The CDR3 nucleotides read TGTGCCAGCAGCTTATTTCTGATAGCGGGAGGCTACAATGAGCAGTTCTTC. It yields the protein CASSLFLIAGGYNEQFF.

The gene calls are TRBV29-1 and TRBJ1-4; 8 nucleotides line up with TRBD1. The V and J ends lost 7 bases and 5 bases, in that order; junction bases with no gene match: 6. The CDR3 is 13 amino acids. CDR1 and CDR2 from the germline V gene are SQVTM and ANQGSEA. The DNA of the CDR3 is TGCAGCGGGAAGGACAGGGTGAATGAAAAACTGTTTTTT. Its protein is CSGKDRVNEKLFF.

The chain carries TRBV7-9 and TRBJ2-7; 10 bases align to TRBD2. Germline lookup yields CDR1 SEHNR and CDR2 FQNEAQ (reference sequence). The CDR3 runs 17 residues. Trimming removed 1 base from V and 3 bases from J; junction bases left unmatched: 9. The CDR3 here is CASSLVRLAGVIYEQYF. For the CDR3, the DNA is TGTGCCAGCAGCTTAGTGCGGCTAGCGGGAGTTATCTACGAGCAGTACTTC.

The gene calls are TRBV6-5 and TRBJ2-4; D remains ambiguous. Trimming left V 0 bases short and J 0 bases short, with 9 bases between. CDR3 length: 16 residues. Germline-derived CDR1 and CDR2 are MNHEY and SVGAGI. Written as DNA, the CDR3 is TGTGCCAGCAGTTACTCTGGCGACCTAGCCAAAAACATTCAGTACTTC. It is translated as CASSYSGDLAKNIQYF.

The V and J genes are TRBV5-1 and TRBJ2-1; D unresolved. The CDR3 length is 15 residues. Between the trimmed V and J ends, which lost 4 bases and 7 bases, there was a span of 18 bases. In germline, CDR1 is SGHRS, CDR2 YFSETQ. CDR3 amino acids: CASSPVGFGGNEQFF. Written as DNA, the CDR3 is TGCGCCAGCAGCCCGGTGGGATTTGGTGGGAATGAGCAGTTCTTC.

This clone was recorded once. V is TRBV27 and J is TRBJ2-5, with a possible D match to TRBD2 (6 bases). This CDR3 spans 14 amino acids. Germline loops: CDR1 MNHEY, CDR2 SMNVEV (reference sequence). V lost 8 bases, J lost 4 bases, and 17 bases lay in between. Here the CDR3 reads CASGPSGRGETQYF. In nucleotides, the CDR3 is TGTGCCAGCGGCCCCTCGGGGCGGGGAGAGACCCAGTACTTC.

The chain recombines TRBV29-1 with TRBJ1-4; 7 nucleotides match TRBD1. The CDR3 spans 13 residues. V shed 4 bases and J 4 bases; nucleotides not matched to a gene: 3. Germline V gives CDR1 SQVTM, CDR2 ANQGSEA. The CDR3 reads CSVGGTDNEKLFF. The CDR3 DNA reads TGCAGCGTTGGAGGGACAGATAATGAAAAACTGTTTTTT.

This clone was found once. The chain is built from TRBV7-2 and TRBJ1-5; 9 bases align to TRBD1. The trim removed 5 bases at V and 6 bases at J, leaving 8 bases unmatched. Germline V lookup: CDR1 SGHTA, CDR2 FQGNSA. This CDR3 has 15 amino acids. The CDR3 spells CASSQGDRAIQPQHF. CDR3 in DNA: TGTGCCAGCAGCCAAGGGGACAGGGCCATTCAGCCCCAGCATTTT.

This rearrangement joins TRBV11-2 to TRBJ2-1; possibly TRBD2 for D (5 bases). The germline CDR1 and CDR2 sequences are SGHAT and FQNNGV. Trimming shortened V by 6 bases and J by 9 bases, and 12 bases separated the two germline ends. The CDR3 totals 12 residues. CDR3 DNA: TGTGCCAGCAGTATTGAGCGGATTGAGCAGTTCTTC. It yields the protein CASSIERIEQFF.

The chain has TRBV7-9 and TRBJ2-2, with D possibly matching TRBD2 (5 bases). The V and J ends lost 1 base and 0 bases respectively, with 6 bases between them. Germline V gene sequence: CDR1 SEHNR, CDR2 FQNEAQ (reference sequence). This CDR3 has 15 amino acids. The CDR3: CASSLVLANTGELFF. CDR3 DNA: TGTGCCAGCAGCTTAGTACTAGCGAACACCGGGGAGCTGTTTTTT.

The chain carries TRBV28 and TRBJ2-7; 10 bases match TRBD2. The ends lost 4 bases at V and 0 bases at J; junction bases unmatched: 3. There are 15 residues in the CDR3. CDR1 is MDHEN, CDR2 SYDVKM, per germline. CDR3 amino acids: CASSSRTSGSYEQYF. In DNA form, the CDR3 reads TGTGCCAGCAGTTCCCGGACTAGCGGCTCCTACGAGCAGTACTTC. The full variable domain, rest sourced from reference TRBV28 and TRBJ2-7, is DVKVTQSSRYLVKRTGEKVFLECVQDMDHENMFWYRQDPGLGLRLIYFSYDVKMKEKGDIPEGYSVSREKKERFSLILESASTNQTSMYLCASSSRTSGSYEQYFGPGTRLTVT.

This clone was seen a single time. This chain connects TRBV7-9 to TRBJ1-1; D is uncertain. CDR1 SEHNR and CDR2 FQNEAQ come from the germline V gene (reference sequence). Trimming took off 0 bases at V and 1 base at J, with 18 bases between the two ends. The CDR3 totals 18 residues. This chain's CDR3 is CASSLARTAAPSNTEAFF. Here the CDR3 DNA reads TGTGCCAGCAGCTTAGCGAGGACGGCAGCACCCTCGAACACTGAAGCTTTCTTT.

The chain couples TRBV7-6 to TRBJ2-7; D remains unclear. The CDR3 runs 15 residues. Between the trimmed V and J ends, which lost 3 bases and 1 base, there was a span of 13 bases. Germline V CDR1 and CDR2: SGHVS, FNYEAQ. As DNA, the CDR3 is TGTGCCAGCAGCTTGATAGAGACGGATTCCTACGAGCAGTACTTC. Translated: CASSLIETDSYEQYF.

In this sample, this clone turned up once. This rearrangement joins TRBV2 to TRBJ1-1; TRBD1 is a possible D gene (6 bases). This CDR3 region has 15 residues. V shed 6 bases and J shed 1 base, with 15 bases lying between them. From germline, CDR1 is SNHLY and CDR2 FYNNEI. CDR3 coding DNA: TGTGCCAGCAGGGTCGTTGGGGGGCCGAACACTGAAGCTTTCTTT. Translated: CASRVVGGPNTEAFF.